These 18 T cell receptor beta chains were sequenced from one sample in a study of T cell responses to AZD1222 COVID-19 vaccine. Here immunoSEQ multiplex PCR was the method, and the copy in TCRdb shows in-frame clones only, minus some. The data hold about 260,000 clones, with approximately 93% observed a single time. Sequencing used peripheral blood, obtained on day 0 of AZD1222 vaccination. Receptor source: an adult in good health.

The chain is built from TRBV7-9 and TRBJ1-2; D is ambiguous. V was pared by 3 bases and J by 0 bases, with 11 bases between. The CDR3 loop spans 15 amino acids. Germline V gene sequence: CDR1 SEHNR, CDR2 FQNEAQ (reference sequence). The CDR3 reads CASSFGPQANYGYTF. CDR3 nucleotides: TGTGCCAGCAGCTTCGGACCGCAAGCTAACTATGGCTACACCTTC.

J is TRBJ2-1 and V is TRBV4-1; D is unclear. V lost 6 bases, J lost 4 bases, and 10 bases lay in between. The CDR3 has 13 residues. CDR1 is MGHRA, CDR2 YSYEKL, per germline. The DNA for the CDR3 is TGCGCCAGCAGTCACCTGGGGTACAATGAGCAGTTCTTC. It codes for CASSHLGYNEQFF.

Concerning this clone: Since the CDR3 does not end with the conserved phenylalanine or tryptophan, this likely comes from a read error. The limits of the CDR3 on the DNA are not certain, so only TCRdb's listed CDR3 is given. V gene TRBV28 combines with J gene TRBJ2-7; the table's D call of TRBD2 was not tested on the DNA. From its first to its last residue, the CDR3 has 11 amino acids. CDR1 is MDHEN and CDR2 is SYDVKM in the germline V gene. The CDR3 region is CASSLWIHECH.

The V call is TRBV3-1 (or the pseudogene TRBV3-2), the J call TRBJ1-6; D call uncertain. The CDR3 is 14 residues long. Per the germline V gene, CDR1 is LGHDT and CDR2 is YNNKEL (reference sequence). V was pared by 4 bases and J by 4 bases, with 8 bases between. The CDR3 spells CASSRAEYNSPLHF. The DNA of the CDR3 is TGTGCCAGCAGCCGGGCAGAATATAATTCACCCCTCCACTTT.

The rearrangement joins TRBV3-1 (or the pseudogene TRBV3-2) to TRBJ2-1, with 9 nucleotides matching TRBD2. CDR1 and CDR2 (germline): LGHDT, YNNKEL (reference sequence). This CDR3 has 13 residues. V gave up 8 bases and J gave up 6 bases; unmatched junction bases: 5. The CDR3 sequence: CASSLAGSNEQFF. CDR3 DNA: TGTGCCAGCTCCCTAGCGGGGAGCAATGAGCAGTTCTTC.

The rearrangement joins TRBV7-9 to TRBJ1-4; D uncertain. Looked up from germline, CDR1 is SEHNR and CDR2 is FQNEAQ (reference sequence). V was shortened by 1 base and J by 4 bases, with 10 bases between the two germline ends. The CDR3 has 15 amino acids. The chain's CDR3 is CASSLGPDVNEKLFF. CDR3 sequence (DNA): TGTGCCAGCAGCTTAGGACCAGATGTTAATGAAAAACTGTTTTTT.

The rearrangement links TRBV7-7 to TRBJ2-1; possibly TRBD2 for D (5 bases). The V gene lost 1 base and the J gene lost 5 bases, with 9 bases spanning the gap. The CDR3 consists of 14 residues. Germline values: CDR1 SSHAT, CDR2 FNYEAQ (reference sequence). CDR3 region: CASSLGTGNNEQFF. The CDR3 DNA reads TGTGCCAGCAGCTTAGGAACGGGAAACAATGAGCAGTTCTTC.

The chain links TRBV29-1 to TRBJ1-2, with 11 positions matching TRBD1. This CDR3 comprises 12 residues. With 5 bases clipped from V and 7 bases from J, the junction kept 3 bases outside the gene matches. Germline-derived CDR1 and CDR2 are SQVTM and ANQGSEA. The CDR3 reads CSVWDRGFGYTF. The CDR3 region has the DNA TGCAGCGTTTGGGACAGGGGGTTTGGCTACACCTTC.

This clone was seen a handful of times. The genes are TRBV24-1 and TRBJ1-5; D remains ambiguous. This CDR3 comprises 15 residues. Germline loops: CDR1 KGHDR, CDR2 SFDVKD. V lost 5 bases to trimming and J lost 0 bases, with 10 bases between them. The CDR3 coding sequence is TGTGCCACCAGTGGGGCAGGTATTAGCAATCAGCCCCAGCATTTT. Protein product: CATSGAGISNQPQHF.

This rearrangement joins TRBV6-6 to TRBJ2-3; TRBD2 might be the D (6 bases). The CDR3 length is 15 residues. The germline V gene has CDR1 MNHNY and CDR2 SVGAGI (reference sequence). V lost 2 bases, J lost 2 bases, and 11 bases lay in between. CDR3 nucleotide sequence: TGTGCCAGCAGTTACATGGGGAGGAACACAGATACGCAGTATTTT. It specifies CASSYMGRNTDTQYF.

In the case of this clone: Other DNA sequences in the same sample also yield this CDR3. This rearrangement joins TRBV27 to TRBJ2-2; D not certain. CDR1 and CDR2 from the germline V gene are MNHEY and SMNVEV (reference sequence). The V gene lost 7 bases and the J gene lost 3 bases, with 9 bases spanning the gap. The CDR3 runs to 13 residues. This CDR3 reads CASIDGYTGELFF. The CDR3, as DNA: TGTGCCAGCATCGACGGATACACCGGGGAGCTGTTTTTT.

This clone came up once. CDR3 loop: CASSLGESNYGYTF. The CDR3 DNA reads as TGTGCCAGCTCACTAGGAGAGTCAAACTATGGCTACACCTTC. The chain links TRBV18 to TRBJ1-2; no clear D gene. Germline lookup yields CDR1 KGHSH and CDR2 LQKENI. CDR3 length: 14 residues. Trimming took off 4 bases at V and 2 bases at J, with 11 bases between the two ends.

Notes on this clone: Within the sample, other DNA sequences also encode this same CDR3. The gene calls are TRBV20-1 and TRBJ1-2; no reliable D call. Germline CDR1 DFQATT, CDR2 SNEGSKA (reference sequence). The germline V and J ends were trimmed by 3 bases and 4 bases, with 6 bases remaining between them. This CDR3 contains 11 residues. CDR3 sequence reads: CSARVGYGYTF. The CDR3 coding sequence is TGCAGTGCTAGGGTGGGCTATGGCTACACCTTC.

This chain uses TRBV7-3 with TRBJ2-3; TRBD2 is a possible D gene (5 bases). Germline V gene lookup returns CDR1 SGHTA and CDR2 FQGTGA. This CDR3 contains 13 residues. V dropped 5 bases and J dropped 6 bases, with 12 bases sitting between them. CDR3 protein: CASSGGWGDTQYF. CDR3 nucleotide sequence: TGTGCCAGCAGCGGAGGTTGGGGTGATACGCAGTATTTT.

The rearrangement joins TRBV11-2 to TRBJ2-7, with D uncertain. CDR3 length: 16 amino acids. Looked up from germline, CDR1 is SGHAT and CDR2 is FQNNGV. V lost 5 bases to trimming and J lost 0 bases, with 17 bases between them. CDR3 sequence reads: CASSRTLAASSYEQYF. The CDR3 nucleotides read TGTGCCAGCAGCCGAACCCTTGCGGCTAGCTCCTACGAGCAGTACTTC. Using reference TRBV11-2 and TRBJ2-7 for the parts outside the CDR3, the full variable domain is EAGVAQSPRYKIIEKRQSVAFWCNPISGHATLYWYQQILGQGPKLLIQFQNNGVVDDSQLPKDRFSAERLKGVDSTLKIQPAKLEDSAVYLCASSRTLAASSYEQYFGPGTRLTVT.

This clone was recorded once. This chain connects TRBV5-4 to TRBJ1-1; no clear D gene. V dropped 4 bases and J dropped 5 bases, with 15 bases sitting between them. Germline values: CDR1 SGHNT, CDR2 YYREEE (reference sequence). There are 14 residues in the CDR3. The DNA of the CDR3 is TGTGCCAGCAGCAACCGTGTAGGGTCTACTGAAGCTTTCTTT. It specifies CASSNRVGSTEAFF.

The V and J genes are TRBV10-3 and TRBJ2-1, with 9 bases fitting TRBD2. The CDR3 is 13 amino acids. CDR1 ENHRY and CDR2 SYGVKD come from the germline V gene. After removal of 10 bases from V and 8 bases from J, the junction contained 9 bases not matched to a gene. The CDR3 DNA reads TGTGCCACCATAGCGGGAGTCGGCGATGAGCAGTTCTTC. It specifies CATIAGVGDEQFF.

The genes are TRBV7-3 and TRBJ2-7; D gene unclear. Germline V gives CDR1 SGHTA, CDR2 FQGTGA. V was cut by 2 bases and J by 6 bases, with 11 bases left in between. The CDR3 has 13 residues. The CDR3 DNA is TGTGCCAGCAGCTTACGGGTATTAAGCGAGCAGTACTTC. Translated: CASSLRVLSEQYF.